The sequence of this T cell receptor beta chain was determined in a study of TET2 disruption in CD19-targeted CAR T cells (dated by TCRdb to 2016 to 2019). Context from the whole study: Sample numbers were set by the original clinical trial design and sample availability, with no additional inclusion criteria.

Of note for this clone: Its antigen has not been determined. The DNA ends 3 residues before the CDR3 does, and the rest of the CDR3 is filled in from the germline J gene. The same CDR3 arises from other DNA sequences in this sample as well.

Deep sequencing of the TCR beta chain was done using the immunoSEQ assay. The published analysis was carried out like this. Only productive TCR beta rearrangements were used to compute clonotype frequencies. Not all clones reach the TCRdb copy of this immuneACCESS table, which keeps in-frame sequences only. Checked studies attribute under half of the gap to unresolved V genes and leave the rest unexplained. V and J calls and clone size are those listed in that table; D and trimming were worked out from the DNA. This sample's table has entries for 25,000 or so clones. The ten largest clones capture approximately 2% of the sample. In the paper's terms, the treatment or condition label means: autologous CTL019 cells: CD19 CAR with 4-1BB and CD3 zeta domains. TCR zeta and 4-1BB costimulatory signaling domains were built into the CD19 CAR. Leukapheresis was used to collect T cells from peripheral blood for manufacturing CTL019. The DNeasy Blood and Tissue Kit was used to extract genomic DNA from pre-infusion T cells, peripheral blood, or sorted post-infusion T cells.

The CDR3 starts with the cysteine, ends with the phenylalanine, and has 14 residues. The DNA has 33 bases, all within the CDR3, and is read from base 1. Looking up the germline V gene yields CDR1 MDHEN and CDR2 SYDVKM. V was cut back by 4 bases and J by 4 bases, leaving a gap of 10 bases between them. Results and caveats for the whole study, not just this receptor: The conclusions drawn about the patient's CAR T cells were based on extensive analysis of just one subject.

The clonotype comes from a man aged 70-80 years with chronic lymphocytic leukemia. The sequenced sample was CD8- CAR+ T cells sorted from cultured blood T cells, obtained for CD19 CAR T cell therapy. The sample's cell subset or site label, in plain terms: CD8-negative CAR-positive T cells from the infusion product. The sequence joins TRBV28 to TRBJ1-4; TRBD1 is possibly the D segment (5 matching bases). Incomplete CDR3 DNA: TGTGCCAGCAGTTCCAGACAGTTTAATGAAAAA. Translated, this is CASSSRQFNEK. The CDR3 reads in full as CASSSRQFNEKLFF.